These 20 T cell receptor beta chains came from one sample sequenced in a study of cytomegalovirus exposure and HLA in healthy donors. PCR involved 60 Vbeta and 13 Jbeta primers. Some clones are missing from TCRdb's copy, which holds only in-frame ones; the method was immunoSEQ multiplex PCR. The repertoire includes 62,000 or so clones, more than 75% of them detected once, and about 1.5% sits in the top ten. Material: PBMCs. These TCRs come from a man between 18 and 29 years old in good health and CMV-seronegative.

The chain uses TRBV10-2 and TRBJ2-7, with D maybe TRBD1 (6 bases). This CDR3 spans 13 amino acids. The V and J ends lost 2 bases and 10 bases respectively, with 15 bases between them. Germline CDR1 reads WSHSY; CDR2 reads SAAADI. CDR3 sequence: CASSEDFWTVQYF. CDR3 coding DNA: TGCGCCAGCAGTGAGGATTTTTGGACAGTTCAGTACTTC.

This rearrangement joins TRBV7-6 to TRBJ1-4, with 7 bases that match TRBD1. The CDR3 runs 16 residues. After removal of 5 bases from V and 3 bases from J, the junction contained 9 bases not matched to a gene. CDR1 is SGHVS and CDR2 is FNYEAQ in the germline V gene. The CDR3 bases are TGTGCCAGCAGCATAAGAACAGGGGCGGCTAATGAAAAACTGTTTTTT. Residues: CASSIRTGAANEKLFF.

The chain has TRBV10-1 and TRBJ1-5, with D unclear. Germline lookup yields CDR1 WNHNN and CDR2 SYGVQD (reference sequence). With 7 bases removed from V and 2 bases from J, the gap between germline ends came to 15 bases. CDR3 length: 15 residues. The CDR3 DNA sequence: TGCGCCAGCAACGGGTGTAGCGGGGGCAATCAGCCCCAGCATTTT. Its protein is CASNGCSGGNQPQHF.

The rearrangement uses TRBV6-5 and TRBJ2-5; a possible D gene is TRBD2 (6 bases). With 1 base removed from V and 9 bases from J, the gap between germline ends came to 9 bases. Germline V gives CDR1 MNHEY, CDR2 SVGAGI. CDR3 length: 12 amino acids. CDR3 sequence (DNA): TGTGCCAGCAGTTACTATTCGGGAGCCCAGTACTTC. Translated: CASSYYSGAQYF.

This sequence joins TRBV2 and TRBJ1-1, with D perhaps matching TRBD1 (5 bases). Trimming left V 1 base short and J 1 base short, with 10 bases between. Germline V CDR1 and CDR2: SNHLY, FYNNEI. CDR3 length: 15 residues. CDR3 amino acids: CASSEGDSRNTEAFF. CDR3 nucleotides: TGTGCCAGCAGTGAAGGAGACAGCCGGAACACTGAAGCTTTCTTT.

This clone was picked up one time. This CDR3 is CASSLPSSGNTIYF. The DNA of the CDR3 is TGCGCCAGCAGCCTACCGAGCTCTGGAAACACCATATATTTT. This chain connects TRBV5-1 to TRBJ1-3; D ambiguous. The CDR3 runs to 14 residues. Trimming removed 4 bases at V and 0 bases at J, with 8 bases between. The germline V gene has CDR1 SGHRS and CDR2 YFSETQ. The whole variable domain, remainder taken from reference TRBV5-1 and TRBJ1-3, is KAGVTQTPRYLIKTRGQQVTLSCSPISGHRSVSWYQQTPGQGLQFLFEYFSETQRNKGNFPGRFSGRQFSNSRSEMNVSTLELGDSALYLCASSLPSSGNTIYFGEGSWLTVV.

CDR3 DNA: TGCGCCAGCAGTGAGTCGGGCGGGGCCGAGCAGTACTTC. This codes for CASSESGGAEQYF. The rearrangement links TRBV10-1 to TRBJ2-7, with D tentatively TRBD2 (6 bases). The CDR3 loop spans 13 amino acids. The V gene lost 0 bases and the J gene lost 6 bases, with 9 bases spanning the gap. Germline CDR1 reads WNHNN; CDR2 reads SYGVQD (reference sequence).

V gene TRBV10-3 combines with J gene TRBJ1-2, with D uncertain. Germline V gives CDR1 ENHRY, CDR2 SYGVKD. The V end lost 2 bases, the J end lost 0 bases, and 10 bases lay between the germline ends. The CDR3 loop spans 15 amino acids. This CDR3 is CAISEGQQSNYGYTF. The CDR3, as DNA: TGTGCCATCAGTGAGGGGCAGCAGTCTAACTATGGCTACACCTTC.

The chain couples TRBV10-2 to TRBJ1-2; TRBD1 matches 8 bases. The CDR3 spans 13 residues. V dropped 10 bases and J dropped 3; count of bases not matched to a gene: 7. The V gene's germline CDR1 is WSHSY and CDR2 SAAADI. The CDR3 DNA reads TGCGCCATCCGGACAGGGAGGGACTATGGCTACACCTTC. Encoded protein: CAIRTGRDYGYTF.

V gene TRBV14 combines with J gene TRBJ2-7; 8 bases agree with TRBD1. The CDR3 covers 14 residues. With V trimmed by 4 bases and J by 7 bases, 9 bases remained unmatched. CDR1 and CDR2 (germline): SGHDN, FVKESK. CDR3 sequence (DNA): TGTGCCAGCAGCCCCATCGGGACAGGTGGTGAGCAGTACTTC. Translation: CASSPIGTGGEQYF.

This chain uses TRBV7-9 with TRBJ1-4; 7 bases line up with TRBD1. This CDR3 is 14 amino acids long. Germline V gene lookup returns CDR1 SEHNR and CDR2 FQNEAQ (reference sequence). V was pared by 2 bases and J by 5 bases, with 2 bases of the junction left unmatched. CDR3 sequence reads: CASSLRQGNEKLFF. The CDR3 DNA reads as TGTGCCAGCAGCTTAAGACAGGGAAATGAAAAACTGTTTTTT.

V gene TRBV5-1 combines with J gene TRBJ2-7; D is perhaps TRBD2 (6 bases). Trimming removed 3 bases at V and 3 bases at J, with 22 bases between. This CDR3 is 17 amino acids long. Germline V gene lookup returns CDR1 SGHRS and CDR2 YFSETQ. In nucleotides, the CDR3 is TGCGCCAGCAGCTCCGGACCCGCGGGAACTAACAACTACGAGCAGTACTTC. Encoded protein: CASSSGPAGTNNYEQYF. Full variable domain (rest looked up from reference TRBV5-1 and TRBJ2-7): KAGVTQTPRYLIKTRGQQVTLSCSPISGHRSVSWYQQTPGQGLQFLFEYFSETQRNKGNFPGRFSGRQFSNSRSEMNVSTLELGDSALYLCASSSGPAGTNNYEQYFGPGTRLTVT.

The CDR3 DNA is TGCGCCAGCAGTGAATCTAGCGGGGGGGCCAATGAGCAGTTCTTC. The encoded protein is CASSESSGGANEQFF. The chain carries TRBV10-1 and TRBJ2-1, with 12 bases aligning to TRBD2. With V trimmed by 3 bases and J by 6 bases, 3 bases remained unmatched. Germline assignment: CDR1 WNHNN and CDR2 SYGVQD (reference sequence). The CDR3 spans 15 residues.

This chain joins TRBV13 and TRBJ2-7; 13 bases line up with TRBD2. The V gene's germline CDR1 is PRHDT and CDR2 FYEKMQ (reference sequence). V was clipped by 4 bases and J by 3 bases; unmatched bases: 18. The CDR3 runs to 20 residues. CDR3 nucleotide sequence: TGTGCCAGCAGCTCGAGGACTAGCGGGGGAGCTCCTGGACTCCTCTACGAGCAGTACTTC. Translation gives CASSSRTSGGAPGLLYEQYF.

J is TRBJ1-5 and V is TRBV10-3; 8 bases are shared with TRBD1. V lost 2 bases, J lost 2 bases, and 5 bases stayed unmatched. From germline, CDR1 is ENHRY and CDR2 SYGVKD. CDR3 length: 16 residues. The CDR3 sequence is CAISEGDRGGNQPQHF. The CDR3 DNA is TGTGCCATCAGTGAGGGAGACAGGGGAGGCAATCAGCCCCAGCATTTT.

The V and J genes are TRBV5-8 and TRBJ1-1; TRBD1 agrees at 12 bases. Germline V CDR1 and CDR2: SGHTS, YDEGEE. V gave up 2 bases and J gave up 9 bases; unmatched junction bases: 2. The CDR3 loop spans 13 amino acids. CDR3 sequence: CASSLGTGGKAFF. The CDR3 region has the DNA TGTGCCAGCAGCTTAGGGACAGGGGGCAAAGCTTTCTTT. Combining the CDR3 with reference TRBV5-8 and TRBJ1-1 gives the whole variable domain EAGVTQSPTHLIKTRGQQATLRCSPISGHTSVYWYQQALGLGLQFLLWYDEGEERNRGNFPPRFSGRQFPNYSSELNVNALELEDSALYLCASSLGTGGKAFFGQGTRLTVV.

V usage is TRBV7-6 and J usage is TRBJ1-1, with 7 bases aligning to TRBD1. Trimming cost V 4 bases and J 7 bases; bases outside gene matches: 9. CDR1 is SGHVS, CDR2 FNYEAQ, per germline. The length of the CDR3 is 14 residues. The CDR3 DNA follows: TGTGCCAGCAGCTCAACAGACAGGGCAAATGAAGCTTTCTTT. Its protein is CASSSTDRANEAFF.

This chain's CDR3 is CASSLDSRPYEQYF. CDR3 sequence (DNA): TGTGCCAGCAGTTTGGACTCGCGACCCTACGAGCAGTACTTC. The rearrangement uses TRBV2 and TRBJ2-7; a weak D match, TRBD2 (5 bases). The V gene's germline CDR1 is SNHLY and CDR2 FYNNEI. The CDR3 sequence is 14 residues long. V was clipped by 5 bases and J by 2 bases, with 13 bases between them.

The table lists this clone with a count of one. This chain connects TRBV6-1 to TRBJ2-5, with D perhaps TRBD2 (5 bases). CDR1 MNHNS and CDR2 SASEGT come from the germline V gene. V was shortened by 8 bases and J by 1 base, with 8 bases between the two germline ends. The CDR3 is 12 residues long. The CDR3 is CASEGLQETQYF. CDR3 coding DNA: TGTGCCAGCGAGGGCCTCCAAGAGACCCAGTACTTC.

CDR3 bases: TGTGCCAGCAGCTCGACAGGGGGCCAATCACCCCTCCACTTT. Amino acid sequence: CASSSTGGQSPLHF. The V call is TRBV4-2, the J call TRBJ1-6; TRBD1 matches at 10 bases. Germline V gene lookup returns CDR1 LGHNA and CDR2 YNFKEQ. Unmatched junction bases numbered 5, after V lost 5 bases and J lost 10 bases. CDR3 length: 14 residues.